The 26 T cell receptor beta chains below were found in one sample sequenced in a study of T-cell reconstitution after alpha-beta-depleted transplantation in children. This sample's TCRbeta library carried unique molecular identifier barcodes. TCRdb fed the PCR reads into MiXCR, producing one record per CDR3 protein. The sample holds over 45,000 distinct CDR3 sequences, over 4.5% seen once. Here the sequenced sample was PBMCs, mostly from graft donor cells, taken 60 days after TCRalphabeta/CD19-depleted stem cell transplant. The receptors here all came from a female patient aged 2-10 years who had a stem cell transplant for aplastic anemia, so the T cells may come from the graft donor.

This clonotype was detected many times. This chain uses TRBV5-1 with TRBJ2-7; possible D gene TRBD2, 6 bases. Trimming took off 2 bases at V and 5 bases at J, with 14 bases between the two ends. The CDR3 is 14 residues long. Looked up from germline, CDR1 is SGHRS and CDR2 is YFSETQ. CDR3 protein: CASSFVRESHEQYF. The CDR3 nucleotides are TGCGCCAGCAGCTTCGTCCGGGAGTCCCACGAGCAGTACTTC.

This clonotype has at least ten counts. The V gene is TRBV5-1, the J gene TRBJ2-1; D might be TRBD2 (6 bases). CDR3 length: 16 residues. Germline V gene sequence: CDR1 SGHRS, CDR2 YFSETQ. V was shortened by 2 bases and J by 7 bases, with 19 bases between the two germline ends. CDR3 DNA: TGCGCCAGCAGCTTCTCCCCGGCGGGGAGTGTGAATGAGCAGTTCTTC. This sequence encodes CASSFSPAGSVNEQFF. Combining the CDR3 with reference TRBV5-1 and TRBJ2-1 gives the whole variable domain KAGVTQTPRYLIKTRGQQVTLSCSPISGHRSVSWYQQTPGQGLQFLFEYFSETQRNKGNFPGRFSGRQFSNSRSEMNVSTLELGDSALYLCASSFSPAGSVNEQFFGPGTRLTVL.

V and J are TRBV11-2 and TRBJ1-1; 7 positions agree with TRBD1. The CDR3 spans 15 residues. J gave up 1 base and V 5 bases, and 7 bases lay outside the gene matches. Per germline, CDR1 SGHAT and CDR2 FQNNGV. The CDR3: CASSTDRAPNTEAFF. In DNA, the CDR3 is TGTGCCAGCAGCACCGACAGGGCTCCGAACACTGAAGCTTTCTTT.

This clonotype was recorded many times. A read error may account for a junction end that differs from germline. The chain recombines TRBV7-2 with TRBJ2-7; a possible D gene is TRBD2 (6 bases). The CDR3 has 15 amino acids. Germline V lookup: CDR1 SGHTA, CDR2 FQGNSA. The DNA for the CDR3 is TGTGCCAGCAGCATAGCGGCTATGAGCTCCTACGAGCAGTACTTC. Its translation: CASSIAAMSSYEQYF.

This CDR3 is CASSPWHPPGNTIYF. The CDR3 bases are TGTGCCAGCAGCCCTTGGCACCCACCAGGGAACACCATATATTTT. The V call is TRBV7-3, the J call TRBJ1-3; D possibly corresponds to TRBD1 (5 bases). The CDR3 is made up of 15 amino acids. V lost 5 bases, J lost 7 bases, and 18 bases lay in between. Germline values: CDR1 SGHTA, CDR2 FQGTGA.

This clonotype was seen ten or more times. This chain links TRBV7-2 with TRBJ2-3; D tentatively reads TRBD1 or TRBD2 (5 bases each). Trimming pared 8 bases from V and 4 bases from J, leaving 10 bases between. The CDR3 loop spans 12 amino acids. From germline, CDR1 is SGHTA and CDR2 FQGNSA. The CDR3 loop reads CASYRGSDTQYF. The CDR3 DNA sequence: TGTGCCAGCTACCGGGGCTCAGATACGCAGTATTTT.

This chain joins TRBV20-1 and TRBJ2-2; 13 nucleotides agree with TRBD2. Germline lookup yields CDR1 DFQATT and CDR2 SNEGSKA (reference sequence). The CDR3 length is 15 residues. V lost 6 bases and J lost 8; bases outside the gene matches: 9. CDR3 sequence (DNA): TGCAGTGCATCGACTAGCGGGAGGAAAATTGGGGAGCTGTTTTTT. This codes for CSASTSGRKIGELFF.

This clonotype has ten or more counts. The chain carries TRBV24-1 and TRBJ1-5; the D gene is possibly TRBD1 (5 bases). V was cut by 4 bases and J by 7 bases, with 10 bases left in between. Looked up from germline, CDR1 is KGHDR and CDR2 is SFDVKD. There are 13 residues in the CDR3. The CDR3 spells CATSEQGGQPQHF. DNA for the CDR3: TGTGCCACCAGTGAGCAGGGAGGACAGCCCCAGCATTTT.

This clonotype was seen a few times. The rearrangement links TRBV4-2 to TRBJ2-2; a possible D gene is TRBD1 (6 bases). This CDR3 comprises 15 residues. V was cut by 0 bases and J by 6 bases, with 11 bases left in between. Germline V lookup: CDR1 LGHNA, CDR2 YNFKEQ. CDR3 loop: CASSQDLGGPGELFF. The CDR3 nucleotides read TGTGCCAGCAGCCAAGATCTAGGGGGTCCCGGGGAGCTGTTTTTT.

This clonotype was counted only a few times. The J gene is TRBJ2-1, the V gene TRBV20-1; 13 bases fit TRBD2. This CDR3 contains 14 residues. With 4 bases clipped from V and 9 bases from J, the junction kept 6 bases outside the gene matches. The germline V gene has CDR1 DFQATT and CDR2 SNEGSKA (reference sequence). The chain's CDR3 is CSAIGGLAGIEQFF. The CDR3 DNA reads as TGCAGTGCTATTGGGGGACTAGCGGGAATTGAGCAGTTCTTC.

This clonotype was detected ten times or more. The V gene is TRBV2, the J gene TRBJ2-3; TRBD2 aligns across 8 bases. Germline V gene lookup returns CDR1 SNHLY and CDR2 FYNNEI. After removal of 6 bases from V and 2 bases from J, the junction contained 7 bases not matched to a gene. This CDR3 is 15 amino acids long. CDR3 loop: CASRPLAVNTDTQYF. For the CDR3, the DNA is TGTGCCAGCAGACCACTAGCGGTCAACACAGATACGCAGTATTTT. Together with reference TRBV2 and TRBJ2-3, the CDR3 gives the full variable domain: EPEVTQTPSHQVTQMGQEVILRCVPISNHLYFYWYRQILGQKVEFLVSFYNNEISEKSEIFDDQFSVERPDGSNFTLKIRSTKLEDSAMYFCASRPLAVNTDTQYFGPGTRLTVL.

This clonotype was observed many times. The J gene is TRBJ2-7, the V gene TRBV5-1; 8 nucleotides agree with TRBD1. Unmatched junction bases numbered 5, after V lost 0 bases and J lost 3 bases. Germline V gene sequence: CDR1 SGHRS, CDR2 YFSETQ. This CDR3 spans 15 amino acids. The CDR3 is CASSLAGTGGYEQYF. Written as DNA, the CDR3 is TGCGCCAGCAGCTTGGCCGGGACAGGCGGCTACGAGCAGTACTTC.

This clonotype was picked up many times. J is TRBJ2-2 and V is TRBV12-3 or TRBV12-4; the D gene is possibly TRBD2 (7 bases). The CDR3 extends over 17 amino acids. Trimming removed 6 bases from V and 7 bases from J, with 24 bases in between. CDR3 coding DNA: TGTGCCAGCAGCCCAAATATCGGGGGGCGGGTGAACGGGGAGCTGTTTTTT. This codes for CASSPNIGGRVNGELFF.

This clonotype was detected many times. The J gene is TRBJ2-5, the V gene TRBV7-4; 7 positions agree with TRBD1. With V trimmed by 7 bases and J by 2 bases, 7 bases remained unmatched. The CDR3 contains 14 residues. In germline, CDR1 is SGHVT, CDR2 SQSDAQ. CDR3 loop: CASNHRDRQETQYF. CDR3 nucleotide sequence: TGTGCCAGCAACCACCGGGACAGACAAGAGACCCAGTACTTC.

V usage is TRBV10-3 and J usage is TRBJ2-1; D perhaps matches TRBD2 (6 bases). Per the germline V gene, CDR1 is ENHRY and CDR2 is SYGVKD. The length of the CDR3 is 15 residues. Trimming removed 6 bases from V and 3 bases from J, with 15 bases in between. This chain's CDR3 is CAISLGLADYNEQFF. CDR3 nucleotides: TGTGCCATCAGCCTGGGACTCGCTGACTACAATGAGCAGTTCTTC.

This clonotype was picked up many times. The genes are TRBV9 and TRBJ2-6; D may match TRBD1 or TRBD2 (5 bases each). The germline gives CDR1 SGDLS, CDR2 YYNGEE. The CDR3 consists of 14 residues. Trimming took 0 bases from V and 10 from J, leaving 11 bases between them. The CDR3 DNA is TGTGCCAGCAGCGTAGCCCCAGGGAGAAACGTCCTGACTTTC. Its translation is CASSVAPGRNVLTF.

At least ten counts were recorded for this clonotype. The rearrangement joins TRBV7-8 to TRBJ2-3, with D possibly being TRBD1 (5 bases). The germline gives CDR1 SGHVS, CDR2 FQNEAQ. This CDR3 has 17 amino acids. V was shortened by 3 bases and J by 0 bases, with 16 bases between the two germline ends. This CDR3 is CASSFQQAMGSTDTQYF. The DNA for the CDR3 is TGTGCCAGCAGCTTCCAACAGGCGATGGGTAGCACAGATACGCAGTATTTT.

There are many counts of this clonotype. The chain links TRBV15 to TRBJ2-7; D not certain. The CDR3 totals 14 residues. Trimming took off 1 base at V and 0 bases at J, with 7 bases between the two ends. Germline V CDR1 and CDR2: LNHNV, YYDKDF (reference sequence). CDR3 nucleotides: TGTGCCACCAGCAGAGGACGGAACTCCTACGAGCAGTACTTC. Protein sequence: CATSRGRNSYEQYF.

This clonotype showed up many times. This sequence joins TRBV7-9 and TRBJ1-5; D is possibly TRBD1 (5 bases). CDR1 and CDR2 (germline): SEHNR, FQNEAQ (reference sequence). This CDR3 is built from 13 residues. The ends were cut back, 5 bases at V and 9 bases at J, with 14 bases in the middle. The CDR3 here is CASSPGQGRPQHF. In nucleotides, the CDR3 is TGTGCCAGCAGCCCCGGGCAGGGACGGCCCCAGCATTTT.

This clonotype was detected only a few times. The chain carries TRBV6-5 and TRBJ2-7; D is perhaps TRBD1 or TRBD2 (7 bases each). The V gene lost 8 bases and the J gene lost 2 bases, with 16 bases spanning the gap. CDR1 is MNHEY, CDR2 SVGAGI, per germline. CDR3 size: 14 residues. The CDR3 region is CASAAGDRTYEQYV. The CDR3, as DNA: TGTGCCAGCGCCGCGGGGGACAGAACCTACGAGCAGTACGTC.

The sample holds many counts of this clonotype. The V gene is TRBV7-3, the J gene TRBJ2-7; possibly TRBD2 for D (5 bases). The V gene's germline CDR1 is SGHTA and CDR2 FQGTGA. The CDR3 is 15 residues long. V shed 3 bases and J shed 0 bases, with 12 bases lying between them. CDR3 sequence reads: CASSLALGSSYEQYF. In DNA, the CDR3 is TGTGCCAGCAGCTTGGCCTTGGGGAGCTCCTACGAGCAGTACTTC.

This clonotype was counted at least ten times. This chain joins TRBV7-2 and TRBJ2-7; D is unresolved. Trimming stripped 1 base from V and 4 bases from J, with 8 bases between. The CDR3 totals 13 residues. Germline CDR1 reads SGHTA; CDR2 reads FQGNSA. The CDR3 sequence: CASSLVHQYEQYF. The CDR3 nucleotides are TGTGCCAGCAGCTTAGTTCACCAATACGAGCAGTACTTC. Full variable domain (missing parts from reference TRBV7-2 and TRBJ2-7): GAGVSQSPSNKVTEKGKDVELRCDPISGHTALYWYRQSLGQGLEFLIYFQGNSAPDKSGLPSDRFSAERTGGSVSTLTIQRTQQEDSAVYLCASSLVHQYEQYFGPGTRLTVT.

Only a few counts were recorded for this clonotype. The V call is TRBV28, the J call TRBJ1-5; tentative D call: TRBD1 (6 bases). This CDR3 contains 14 residues. V lost 6 bases, J lost 7 bases, and 16 bases lay in between. The germline V gene encodes CDR1 MDHEN and CDR2 SYDVKM. CDR3 loop: CASSNGGGRQPQHF. CDR3 nucleotide sequence: TGTGCCAGCAGCAATGGAGGGGGAAGGCAGCCCCAGCATTTT.

This clonotype was counted at least ten times. V usage is TRBV6-5 and J usage is TRBJ1-5; D may be TRBD1 (5 bases). V gave up 1 base and J gave up 6 bases, with 10 bases separating them. The CDR3 contains 14 residues. CDR1 is MNHEY, CDR2 SVGAGI, per germline. Written as DNA, the CDR3 is TGTGCCAGCAGTTACTTGGGGGGAACTCAGCCCCAGCATTTT. The encoded protein is CASSYLGGTQPQHF.

This clonotype was counted at least ten times. This chain links TRBV28 with TRBJ2-7, with a possible D match to TRBD2 (6 bases). Germline V gene data show CDR1 as MDHEN and CDR2 as SYDVKM. The CDR3 has 13 residues. The CDR3 region has the DNA TGTGCGTGGGCCGCTTCGCGGGATTACGAGCAGTACTTC. It encodes CAWAASRDYEQYF.

In DNA, the CDR3 is TGTGCCAGCAGCTTGACGGCTTTGGAGACCCAGTACTTC. It codes for CASSLTALETQYF. This chain uses TRBV7-3 with TRBJ2-5; D is uncertain. Germline CDR1 is SGHTA and CDR2 is FQGTGA. The CDR3 length is 13 residues. V gave up 3 bases and J gave up 5 bases, with 10 bases separating them.